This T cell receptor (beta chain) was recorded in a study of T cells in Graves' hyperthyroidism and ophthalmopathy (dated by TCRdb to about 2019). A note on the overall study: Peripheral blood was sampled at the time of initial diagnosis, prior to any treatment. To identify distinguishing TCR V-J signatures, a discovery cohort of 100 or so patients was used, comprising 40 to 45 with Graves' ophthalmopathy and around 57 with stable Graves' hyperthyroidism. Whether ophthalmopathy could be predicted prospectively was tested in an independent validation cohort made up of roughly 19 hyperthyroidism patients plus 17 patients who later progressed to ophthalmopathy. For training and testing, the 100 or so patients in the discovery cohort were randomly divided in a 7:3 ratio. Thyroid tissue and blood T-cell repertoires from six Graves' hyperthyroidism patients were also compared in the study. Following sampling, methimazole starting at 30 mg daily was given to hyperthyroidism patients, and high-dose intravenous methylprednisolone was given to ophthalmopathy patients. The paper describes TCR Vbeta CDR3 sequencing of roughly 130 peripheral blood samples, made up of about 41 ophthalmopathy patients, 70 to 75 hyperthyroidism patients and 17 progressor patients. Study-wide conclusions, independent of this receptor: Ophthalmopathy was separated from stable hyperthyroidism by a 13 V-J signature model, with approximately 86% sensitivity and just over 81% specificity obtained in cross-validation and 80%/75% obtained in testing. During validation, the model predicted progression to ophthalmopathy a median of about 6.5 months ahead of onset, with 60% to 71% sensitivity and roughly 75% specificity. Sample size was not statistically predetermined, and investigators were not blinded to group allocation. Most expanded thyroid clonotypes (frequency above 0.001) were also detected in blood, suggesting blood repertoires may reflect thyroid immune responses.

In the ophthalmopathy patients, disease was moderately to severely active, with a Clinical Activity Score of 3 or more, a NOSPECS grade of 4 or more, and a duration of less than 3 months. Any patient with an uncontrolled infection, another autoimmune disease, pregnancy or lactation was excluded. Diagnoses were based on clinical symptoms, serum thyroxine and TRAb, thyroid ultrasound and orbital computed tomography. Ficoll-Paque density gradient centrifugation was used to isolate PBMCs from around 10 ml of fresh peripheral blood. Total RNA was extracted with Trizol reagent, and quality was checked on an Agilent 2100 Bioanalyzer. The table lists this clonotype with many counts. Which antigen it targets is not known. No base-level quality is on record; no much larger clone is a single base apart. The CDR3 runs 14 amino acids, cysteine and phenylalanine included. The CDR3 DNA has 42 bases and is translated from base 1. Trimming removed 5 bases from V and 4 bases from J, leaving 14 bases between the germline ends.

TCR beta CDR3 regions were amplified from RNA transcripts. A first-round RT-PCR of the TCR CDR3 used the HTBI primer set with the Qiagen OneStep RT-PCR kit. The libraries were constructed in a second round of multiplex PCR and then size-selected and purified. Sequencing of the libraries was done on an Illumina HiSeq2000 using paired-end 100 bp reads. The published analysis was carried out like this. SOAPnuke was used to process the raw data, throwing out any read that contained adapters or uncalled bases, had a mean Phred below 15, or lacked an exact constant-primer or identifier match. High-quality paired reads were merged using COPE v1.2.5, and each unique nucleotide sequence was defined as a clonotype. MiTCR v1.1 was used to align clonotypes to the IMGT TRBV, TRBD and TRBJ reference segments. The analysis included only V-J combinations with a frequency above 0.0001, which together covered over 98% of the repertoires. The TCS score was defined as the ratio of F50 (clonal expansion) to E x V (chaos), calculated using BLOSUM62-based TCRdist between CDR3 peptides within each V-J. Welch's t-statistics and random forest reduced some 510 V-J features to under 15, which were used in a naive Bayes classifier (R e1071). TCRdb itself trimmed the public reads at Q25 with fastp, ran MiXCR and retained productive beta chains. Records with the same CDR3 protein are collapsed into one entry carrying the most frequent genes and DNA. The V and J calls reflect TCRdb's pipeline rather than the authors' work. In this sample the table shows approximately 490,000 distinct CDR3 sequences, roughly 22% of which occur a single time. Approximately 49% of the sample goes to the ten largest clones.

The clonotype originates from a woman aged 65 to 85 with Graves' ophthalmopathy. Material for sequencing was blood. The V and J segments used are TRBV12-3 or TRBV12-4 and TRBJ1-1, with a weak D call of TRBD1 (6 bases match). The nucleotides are TGTGCCAGCAGTAACAGGGTTGGGATCACTGAAGCTTTCTTT. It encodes CASSNRVGITEAFF.